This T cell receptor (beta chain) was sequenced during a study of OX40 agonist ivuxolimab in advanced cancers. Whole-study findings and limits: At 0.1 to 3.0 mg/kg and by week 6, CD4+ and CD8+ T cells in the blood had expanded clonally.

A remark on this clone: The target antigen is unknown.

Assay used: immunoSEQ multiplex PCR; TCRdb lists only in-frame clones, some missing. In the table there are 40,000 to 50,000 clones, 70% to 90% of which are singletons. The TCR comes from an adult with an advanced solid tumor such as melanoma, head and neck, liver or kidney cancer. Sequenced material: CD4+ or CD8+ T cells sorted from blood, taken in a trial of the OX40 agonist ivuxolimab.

CDR3: CASSGMTGEQYF. CDR3 DNA: TGTGCCAGCAGCGGTATGACAGGGGAACAGTACTTC. The rearrangement links TRBV9 to TRBJ2-7, with 8 bases fitting TRBD1. This CDR3 has 12 residues. CDR1 SGDLS and CDR2 YYNGEE come from the germline V gene. V shed 3 bases, J shed 10 bases, and the junction held 6 bases outside the gene matches.